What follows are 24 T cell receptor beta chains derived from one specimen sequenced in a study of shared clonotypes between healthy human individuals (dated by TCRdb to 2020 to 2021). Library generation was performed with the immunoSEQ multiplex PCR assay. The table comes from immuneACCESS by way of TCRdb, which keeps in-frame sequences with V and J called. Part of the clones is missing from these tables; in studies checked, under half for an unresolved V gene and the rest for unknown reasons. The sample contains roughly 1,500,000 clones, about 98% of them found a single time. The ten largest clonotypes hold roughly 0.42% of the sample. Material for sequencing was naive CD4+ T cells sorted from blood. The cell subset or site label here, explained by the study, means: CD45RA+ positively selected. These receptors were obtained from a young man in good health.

This CDR3 reads CASTLSLASHEQYF. The CDR3 DNA follows: TGTGCCAGCACCCTCTCACTAGCGAGCCACGAGCAGTACTTC. The rearrangement uses TRBV2 and TRBJ2-7; 7 nucleotides align to TRBD2. The CDR3 runs to 14 residues. Unmatched junction bases numbered 11, after V lost 7 bases and J lost 5 bases. Germline V gene lookup returns CDR1 SNHLY and CDR2 FYNNEI.

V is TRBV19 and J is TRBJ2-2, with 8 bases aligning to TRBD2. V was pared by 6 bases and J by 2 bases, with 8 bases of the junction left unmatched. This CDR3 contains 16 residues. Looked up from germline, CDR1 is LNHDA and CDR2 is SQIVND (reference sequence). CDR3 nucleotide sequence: TGTGCCAGTAGAAGAGGAGCGGGGGCAAACACCGGGGAGCTGTTTTTT. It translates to CASRRGAGANTGELFF.

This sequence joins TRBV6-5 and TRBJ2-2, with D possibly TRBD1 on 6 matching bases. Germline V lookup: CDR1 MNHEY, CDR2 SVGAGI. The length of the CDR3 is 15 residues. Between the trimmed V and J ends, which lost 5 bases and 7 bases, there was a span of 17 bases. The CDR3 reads CASSPPGQSGGELFF. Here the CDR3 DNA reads TGTGCCAGCAGTCCACCGGGACAAAGTGGCGGGGAGCTGTTTTTT.

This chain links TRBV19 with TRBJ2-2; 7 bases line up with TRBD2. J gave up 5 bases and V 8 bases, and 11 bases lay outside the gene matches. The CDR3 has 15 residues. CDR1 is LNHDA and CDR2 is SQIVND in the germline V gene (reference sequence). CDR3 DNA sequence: TGTGCCAGTCACCCTGGGGCTAGCGGTACCGGGGAGCTGTTTTTT. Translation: CASHPGASGTGELFF.

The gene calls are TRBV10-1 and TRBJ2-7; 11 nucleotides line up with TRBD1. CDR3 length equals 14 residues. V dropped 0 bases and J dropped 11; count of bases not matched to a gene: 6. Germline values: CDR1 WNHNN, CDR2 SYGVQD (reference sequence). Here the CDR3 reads CASSESPGQGVKYF. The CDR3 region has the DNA TGCGCCAGCAGTGAGTCTCCGGGACAGGGGGTTAAGTACTTC.

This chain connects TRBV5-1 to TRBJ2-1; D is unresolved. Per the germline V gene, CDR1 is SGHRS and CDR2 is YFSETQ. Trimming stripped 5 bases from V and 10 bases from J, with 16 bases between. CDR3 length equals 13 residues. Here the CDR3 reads CASSLGLGFEQFF. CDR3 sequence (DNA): TGCGCCAGCAGTCTGGGGTTAGGCTTCGAGCAGTTCTTC.

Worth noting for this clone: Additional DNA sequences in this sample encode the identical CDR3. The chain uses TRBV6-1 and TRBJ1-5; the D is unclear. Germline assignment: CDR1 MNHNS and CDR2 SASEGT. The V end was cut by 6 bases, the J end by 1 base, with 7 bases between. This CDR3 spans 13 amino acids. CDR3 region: CASRVVSNQPQHF. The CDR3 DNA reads TGTGCCAGCAGGGTGGTAAGCAATCAGCCCCAGCATTTT.

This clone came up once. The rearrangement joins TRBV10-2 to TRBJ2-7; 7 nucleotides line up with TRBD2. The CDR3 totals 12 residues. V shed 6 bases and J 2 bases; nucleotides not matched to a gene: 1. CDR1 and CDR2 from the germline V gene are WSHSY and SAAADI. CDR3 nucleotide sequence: TGCGCCAGCAGCGGACTAGCCTACGAGCAGTACTTC. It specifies CASSGLAYEQYF.

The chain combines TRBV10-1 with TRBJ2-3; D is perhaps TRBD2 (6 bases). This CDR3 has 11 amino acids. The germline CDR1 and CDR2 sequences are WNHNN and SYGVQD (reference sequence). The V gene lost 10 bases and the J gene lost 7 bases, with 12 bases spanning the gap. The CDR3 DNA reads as TGCGCCACCCATCTAGCGTATACGCAGTATTTT. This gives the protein CATHLAYTQYF.

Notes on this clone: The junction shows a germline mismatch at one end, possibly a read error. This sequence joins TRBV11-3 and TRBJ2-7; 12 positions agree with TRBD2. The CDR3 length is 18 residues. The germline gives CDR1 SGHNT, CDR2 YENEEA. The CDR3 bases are TGTGCCAGCACCTTAGTCGCCACTAGCGGGAGGACTGACTACGAGCAGTACTTC. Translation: CASTLVATSGRTDYEQYF.

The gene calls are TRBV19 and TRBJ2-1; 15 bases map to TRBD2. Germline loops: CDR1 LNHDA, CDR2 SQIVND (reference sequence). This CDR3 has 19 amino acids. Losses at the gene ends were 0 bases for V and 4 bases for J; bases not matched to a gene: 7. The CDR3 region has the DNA TGTGCCAGTAGTATAGATCTGGGACTAGCGGGAGGCCGTTACAATGAGCAGTTCTTC. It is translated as CASSIDLGLAGGRYNEQFF.

The DNA of the CDR3 is TGTGCCAGCAGCTTACTAGCGGGAATAACCCCCTCTGGGGCCAACGTCCTGACTTTC. Translating gives CASSLLAGITPSGANVLTF. The V gene is TRBV5-5, the J gene TRBJ2-6, with TRBD2 matching over 10 bases. V lost 2 bases, J lost 0 bases, and 8 bases stayed unmatched. Germline V gene lookup returns CDR1 SGHKS and CDR2 YYEKEE (reference sequence). CDR3 length: 19 residues.

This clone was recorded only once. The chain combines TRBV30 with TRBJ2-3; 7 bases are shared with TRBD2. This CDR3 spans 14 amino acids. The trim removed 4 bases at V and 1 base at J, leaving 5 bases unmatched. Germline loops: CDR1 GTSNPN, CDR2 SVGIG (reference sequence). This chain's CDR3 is CAWIGLAGTDTQYF. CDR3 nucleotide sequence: TGTGCCTGGATCGGCCTAGCGGGCACAGATACGCAGTATTTT.

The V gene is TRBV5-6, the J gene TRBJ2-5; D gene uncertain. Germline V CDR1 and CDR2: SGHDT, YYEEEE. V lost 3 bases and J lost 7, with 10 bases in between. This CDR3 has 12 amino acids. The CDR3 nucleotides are TGTGCCAGCAGCTCCAATGATGTGACCCAGTACTTC. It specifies CASSSNDVTQYF.

The CDR3 DNA follows: TGTGCCAGCGGATCGGGAGGGCCCTACGAGCAGTACTTC. It specifies CASGSGGPYEQYF. The rearrangement uses TRBV7-9 and TRBJ2-7; 8 nucleotides match TRBD2. The CDR3 extends over 13 amino acids. Trimming removed 8 bases from V and 2 bases from J; junction bases left unmatched: 5. Germline V gene data show CDR1 as SEHNR and CDR2 as FQNEAQ (reference sequence). The full variable domain, with the rest looked up from reference TRBV7-9 and TRBJ2-7, is DTGVSQNPRHKITKRGQNVTFRCDPISEHNRLYWYRQTLGQGPEFLTYFQNEAQLEKSRLLSDRFSAERPKGSFSTLEIQRTEQGDSAMYLCASGSGGPYEQYFGPGTRLTVT.

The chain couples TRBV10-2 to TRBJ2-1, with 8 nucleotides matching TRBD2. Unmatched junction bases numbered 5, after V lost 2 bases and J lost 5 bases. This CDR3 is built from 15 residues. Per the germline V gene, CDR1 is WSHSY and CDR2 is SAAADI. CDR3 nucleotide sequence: TGCGCCAGCAGTGAGAGGGTAGCGGGGAACAATGAGCAGTTCTTC. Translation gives CASSERVAGNNEQFF.

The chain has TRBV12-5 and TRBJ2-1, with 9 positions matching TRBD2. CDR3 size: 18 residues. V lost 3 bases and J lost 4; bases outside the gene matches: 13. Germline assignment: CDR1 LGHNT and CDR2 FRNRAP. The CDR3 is CASGLVGLRLAEYNEQFF. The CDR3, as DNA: TGTGCTAGTGGTTTAGTAGGCCTCCGACTAGCGGAATACAATGAGCAGTTCTTC.

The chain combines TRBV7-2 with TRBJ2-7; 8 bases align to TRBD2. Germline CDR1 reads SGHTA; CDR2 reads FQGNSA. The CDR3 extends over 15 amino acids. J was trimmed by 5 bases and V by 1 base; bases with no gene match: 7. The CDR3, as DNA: TGTGCCAGCAGCTTAGAAGGCGGGAGGTTTAACGAGCAGTACTTC. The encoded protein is CASSLEGGRFNEQYF.

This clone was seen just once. DNA for the CDR3: TGCGCCAGCAGTGAGTATGGACTAGACCCCTACAATGAGCAGTTCTTC. It encodes CASSEYGLDPYNEQFF. The chain joins TRBV10-2 to TRBJ2-1; TRBD2 agrees at 7 bases. The V and J ends lost 1 base and 2 bases, in that order; junction bases with no gene match: 5. The CDR3 has 16 amino acids. Germline assignment: CDR1 WSHSY and CDR2 SAAADI.

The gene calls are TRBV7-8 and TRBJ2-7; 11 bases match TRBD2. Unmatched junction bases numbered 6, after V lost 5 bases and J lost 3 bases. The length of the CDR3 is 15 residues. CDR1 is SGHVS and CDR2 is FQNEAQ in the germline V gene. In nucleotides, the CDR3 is TGTGCCAGCAGCCAGGGACTAGCGGAACTCTACGAGCAGTACTTC. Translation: CASSQGLAELYEQYF.

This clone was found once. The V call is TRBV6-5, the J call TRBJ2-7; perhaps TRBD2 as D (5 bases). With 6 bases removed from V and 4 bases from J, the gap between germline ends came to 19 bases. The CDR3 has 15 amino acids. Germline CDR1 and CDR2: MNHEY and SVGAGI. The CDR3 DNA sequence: TGTGCCAGCAGCCGACTCTCCAGCGGAGATTACGAGCAGTACTTC. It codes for CASSRLSSGDYEQYF.

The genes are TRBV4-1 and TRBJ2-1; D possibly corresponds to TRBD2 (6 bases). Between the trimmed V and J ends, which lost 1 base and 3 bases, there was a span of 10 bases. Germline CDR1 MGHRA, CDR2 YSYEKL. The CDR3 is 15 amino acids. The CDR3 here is CASSQAADYYNEQFF. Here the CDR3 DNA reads TGCGCCAGCAGCCAAGCGGCGGACTACTACAATGAGCAGTTCTTC.

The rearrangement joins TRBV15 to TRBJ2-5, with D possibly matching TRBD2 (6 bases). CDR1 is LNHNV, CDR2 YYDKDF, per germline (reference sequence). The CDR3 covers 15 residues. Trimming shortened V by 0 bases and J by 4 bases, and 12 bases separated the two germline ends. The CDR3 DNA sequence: TGTGCCACCAGCAGAGATCTACTAGCTGGAGAGACCCAGTACTTC. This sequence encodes CATSRDLLAGETQYF.

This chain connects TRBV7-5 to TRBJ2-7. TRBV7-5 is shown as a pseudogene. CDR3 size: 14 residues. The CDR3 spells CARTQMGWSYEQYF. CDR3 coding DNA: TGTGCCAGAACCCAAATGGGGTGGTCCTACGAGCAGTACTTC.